This is a list of T cell receptor beta chains from one sample in a study of identical twins. TCRdb redid the calling of the 5' RACE reads with MiXCR, one entry per CDR3 protein. The data show about 1.7 million distinct CDR3 sequences, 25% to 35% seen once. What was sequenced was cord blood. These receptors all stem from a newborn girl in good health. The CDR3 runs from the conserved cysteine through the conserved F or W. A D gene is named only where the DNA matches it firmly. Size values are once, few and many counts, or a class for expanded clones, and some rows have none.

CDR3 DNA	CDR3 protein	D gene	J gene	V gene	clone size
TGTGCCACCAGTGATTTTTGGGAGACCCGGCAGTTCTTC	CATSDFWETRQFF	-	TRBJ2-1	TRBV24-1	once
TGTGCCAGCAGCCGAAACTCACCGGGACAGGGTTACAACGAGCAGTACTTC	CASSRNSPGQGYNEQYF	TRBD1	TRBJ2-7	TRBV4-2	once
TGTGCCGGCAGCTTTGGACAGGGATCCTACGAGCAGTACTTC	CAGSFGQGSYEQYF	TRBD1	TRBJ2-7	TRBV7-2	few
TGCGCCAGCAGCCAAGGACTAGCGGGGGGAAGCTCCTACAATGAGCAGTTCTTC	CASSQGLAGGSSYNEQFF	TRBD2	TRBJ2-1	TRBV4-1	many
TGTGCCAGCAGATGCATCCGGGACAGGTGGGCCTATTGCTATGGCTACACCTTC	CASRCIRDRWAYCYGYTF	TRBD1	TRBJ1-2	TRBV6-1	few
TGCAGCGCCGATACCGGGACTAGCGGGGGTAGTGAGCAGTTCTTC	CSADTGTSGGSEQFF	TRBD2	TRBJ2-1	TRBV29-1	few
TGTGCCAGCAGTGGTACAGGGGGTGCAAGCAATCAGCCCCAGCATTTT	CASSGTGGASNQPQHF	TRBD1	TRBJ1-5	TRBV28	-
TGTGCCAGCAGCCGGGACTCCAACAATGAGCAGTACTTC	CASSRDSNNEQYF	-	TRBJ2-7	TRBV28	once
TGCAGCGTCAGGACAGGCGGAAATAATTCACCCCTCCACTTT	CSVRTGGNNSPLHF	TRBD1	TRBJ1-6	TRBV29-1	-
TGCGCCAGCAGCCAAGATGGAAGGGGGGTAGCGGGGTACAATGAGCAGTTCTTC	CASSQDGRGVAGYNEQFF	TRBD2	TRBJ2-1	TRBV4-1	-
TGCGCCAGCAGTGAGAGGGGTATGGATTCACCCCTCCACTTT	CASSERGMDSPLHF	-	TRBJ1-6	TRBV10-1	few
TGTGCCAGCAATATGACTCCTGCCTACGAGCAGTACTTC	CASNMTPAYEQYF	-	TRBJ2-7	TRBV12-3/TRBV12-4	-
TGTGCCAGCAGCGTAGGCCCTACGGTTGGCGGGACTACGAAGACCCAGTACTTC	CASSVGPTVGGTTKTQYF	TRBD2	TRBJ2-5	TRBV9	-
TGCGCCAGCAGTGAGTCGAAGGTAGCGGGGGGTGGAACCTACGAGCAGTACTTC	CASSESKVAGGGTYEQYF	TRBD2	TRBJ2-7	TRBV10-1	-
TGTGCCAGCAGCTCTCGACAGCTCTCCTACGAGCAGTACTTC	CASSSRQLSYEQYF	-	TRBJ2-7	TRBV9	few
TGTAGTGCTAGAGGTTTGGCAGGGGGGAATCAGCCCCAGCATTTT	CSARGLAGGNQPQHF	TRBD1	TRBJ1-5	TRBV20-1	-
TGTGCCAGCAGTTACTCACGGGACCTCGGATCCTACGAGCAGTACTTC	CASSYSRDLGSYEQYF	-	TRBJ2-7	TRBV6-6	-
TGTGCCAGCAGCGTAGCCCGACACTTTTTAGGGAAAGAGACCCAGTACTTC	CASSVARHFLGKETQYF	-	TRBJ2-5	TRBV9	-
TGTGCCAGCAGTGAATGGACAGGGGGAACAGATACGCAGTATTTT	CASSEWTGGTDTQYF	TRBD1	TRBJ2-3	TRBV6-1	many
TGTGCCAGCAGTTTTCTGCGGGAGAGCTCCTACAATGAGCAGTTCTTC	CASSFLRESSYNEQFF	TRBD2	TRBJ2-1	TRBV27	-
TGTGCCAGCCGGACAGGGTCGGCGAACACTGAAGCTTTCTTT	CASRTGSANTEAFF	TRBD1	TRBJ1-1	TRBV6-1	-
TGTGCCAGCAGTGAAGAAGGCCGTAACTATGGCTACACCTTC	CASSEEGRNYGYTF	-	TRBJ1-2	TRBV6-1	many
TGTGCCAGCAGCCCCTTTAGGGGAACTGAAGCTTTCTTT	CASSPFRGTEAFF	-	TRBJ1-1	TRBV7-2	-
TGTGCCAGCAGTGGGTTAGGTCCCGGCGAGCAGTACTTC	CASSGLGPGEQYF	-	TRBJ2-7	TRBV2	-
TGTGCCAGCAGCTTAAGAGGACTAGCGGGAGCCAAAAACATTCAGTACTTC	CASSLRGLAGAKNIQYF	TRBD2	TRBJ2-4	TRBV11-1	-
TGTGCCAGCATTGCGGGAGGAGGCAATGAGCAGTTCTTC	CASIAGGGNEQFF	TRBD2	TRBJ2-1	TRBV2	-
TGCGCCAGTAGCCAAGAAGCGGGGGTCACAGATACGCAGTATTTT	CASSQEAGVTDTQYF	TRBD2	TRBJ2-3	TRBV4-1	few
TGCAGTGCTTTACAAGCCTATAATTCACCCCTCCACTTT	CSALQAYNSPLHF	-	TRBJ1-6	TRBV20-1	-
TGTGCGATCCCAGGCCTAGTTGGACAGGGGGGACCCTACGAGCAGTACTTC	CAIPGLVGQGGPYEQYF	TRBD1	TRBJ2-7	TRBV6-4	few
TGTGCCAGCAGTCCGCCGGGACATCTTAATGAAAAACTGTTTTTT	CASSPPGHLNEKLFF	-	TRBJ1-4	TRBV12-3/TRBV12-4	-
TGTGCCAGCAGTTACCGGGGGGGTTCTGGCTACACCTTC	CASSYRGGSGYTF	-	TRBJ1-2	TRBV6-5	-
TGCAGTGCTAGAGATTATGGGGGCGCGGATGAAAAACTGTTTTTT	CSARDYGGADEKLFF	-	TRBJ1-4	TRBV20-1	few
TGCAGCGCCGCAATGGTAGCGGGAGGGTACAATGAGCAGTTCTTC	CSAAMVAGGYNEQFF	TRBD2	TRBJ2-1	TRBV20-1	few
TGTGCCAGCAGCCAAGAAACTAGCGGCACCGGGGAGCTGTTTTTT	CASSQETSGTGELFF	TRBD2	TRBJ2-2	TRBV4-2	-
TGTGCCAGCAGAGTCCCCCAGCGGGAGGGGACAGATACGCAGTATTTT	CASRVPQREGTDTQYF	TRBD2	TRBJ2-3	TRBV2	few
TGCGCCAGCAGCCCGTGGGCAGGGGGCATGAACACTGAAGCTTTCTTT	CASSPWAGGMNTEAFF	TRBD1	TRBJ1-1	TRBV5-1	-
TGCAGTGCCCCCGGGAGGTCATACGAGCAGTACTTC	CSAPGRSYEQYF	TRBD2	TRBJ2-7	TRBV20-1	-